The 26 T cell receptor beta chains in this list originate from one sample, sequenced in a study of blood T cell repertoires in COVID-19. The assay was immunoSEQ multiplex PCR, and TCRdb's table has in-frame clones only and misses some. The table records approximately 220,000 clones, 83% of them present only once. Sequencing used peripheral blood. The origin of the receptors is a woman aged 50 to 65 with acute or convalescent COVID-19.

This CDR3 is CASSPDEYRGIYEQYF. The CDR3 DNA follows: TGTGCCAGCAGTCCAGACGAATACAGGGGGATCTACGAGCAGTACTTC. The V gene is TRBV27, the J gene TRBJ2-7, with 8 bases aligning to TRBD1. The trim removed 5 bases at V and 3 bases at J, leaving 12 bases unmatched. CDR1 and CDR2 (germline): MNHEY, SMNVEV (reference sequence). CDR3 length: 16 residues.

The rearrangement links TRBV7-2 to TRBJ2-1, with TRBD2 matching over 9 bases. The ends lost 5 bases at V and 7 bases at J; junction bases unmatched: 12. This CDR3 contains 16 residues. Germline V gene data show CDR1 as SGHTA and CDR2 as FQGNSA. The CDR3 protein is CASSLGATSGQNEQFF. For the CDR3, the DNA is TGTGCCAGCAGCCTCGGCGCTACTAGCGGGCAAAATGAGCAGTTCTTC.

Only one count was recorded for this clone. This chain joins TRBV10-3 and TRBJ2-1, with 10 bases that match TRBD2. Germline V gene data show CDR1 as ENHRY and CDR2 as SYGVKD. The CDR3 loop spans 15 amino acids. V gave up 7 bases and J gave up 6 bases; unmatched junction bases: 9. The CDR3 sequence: CAITEGLAGVNEQFF. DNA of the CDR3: TGTGCCATCACCGAGGGCCTAGCGGGGGTCAATGAGCAGTTCTTC.

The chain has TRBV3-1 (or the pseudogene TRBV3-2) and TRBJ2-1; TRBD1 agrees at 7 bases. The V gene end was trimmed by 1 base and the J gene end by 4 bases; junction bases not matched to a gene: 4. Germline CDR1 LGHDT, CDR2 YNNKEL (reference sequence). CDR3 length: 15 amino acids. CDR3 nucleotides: TGTGCCAGCAGCCAAGGTACAGGGGTTTACAATGAGCAGTTCTTC. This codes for CASSQGTGVYNEQFF.

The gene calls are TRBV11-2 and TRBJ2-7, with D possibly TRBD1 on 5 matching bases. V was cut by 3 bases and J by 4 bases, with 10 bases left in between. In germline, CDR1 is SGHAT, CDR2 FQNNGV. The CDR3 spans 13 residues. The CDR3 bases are TGTGCCAGCAGCTTGTTTTCAGGGTACGAGCAGTACTTC. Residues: CASSLFSGYEQYF.

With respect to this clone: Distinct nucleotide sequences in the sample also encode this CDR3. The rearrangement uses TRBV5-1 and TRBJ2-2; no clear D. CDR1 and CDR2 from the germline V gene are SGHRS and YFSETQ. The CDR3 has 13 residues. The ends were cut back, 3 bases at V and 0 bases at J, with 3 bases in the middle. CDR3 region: CASSSTNTGELFF. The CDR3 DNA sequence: TGCGCCAGCAGCTCTACGAACACCGGGGAGCTGTTTTTT.

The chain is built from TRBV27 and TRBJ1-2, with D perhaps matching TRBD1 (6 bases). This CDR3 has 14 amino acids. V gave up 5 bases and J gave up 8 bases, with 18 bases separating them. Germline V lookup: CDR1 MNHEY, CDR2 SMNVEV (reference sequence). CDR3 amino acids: CASSHNRGAEGYTF. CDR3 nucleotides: TGTGCCAGCAGTCACAACCGGGGGGCTGAGGGCTACACCTTC.

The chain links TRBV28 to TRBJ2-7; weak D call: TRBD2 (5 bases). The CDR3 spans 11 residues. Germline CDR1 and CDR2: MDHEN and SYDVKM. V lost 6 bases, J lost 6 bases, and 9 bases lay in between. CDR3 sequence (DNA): TGTGCCAGCAGATCGAGCGGCGAGCAGTACTTC. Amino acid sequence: CASRSSGEQYF.

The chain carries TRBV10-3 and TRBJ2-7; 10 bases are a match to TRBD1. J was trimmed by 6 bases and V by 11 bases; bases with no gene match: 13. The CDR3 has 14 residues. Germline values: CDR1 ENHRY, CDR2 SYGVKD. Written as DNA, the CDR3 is TGTGCCTCCGATCATTCCGGGACAGGGGCCGAGCAGTACTTC. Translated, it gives CASDHSGTGAEQYF.

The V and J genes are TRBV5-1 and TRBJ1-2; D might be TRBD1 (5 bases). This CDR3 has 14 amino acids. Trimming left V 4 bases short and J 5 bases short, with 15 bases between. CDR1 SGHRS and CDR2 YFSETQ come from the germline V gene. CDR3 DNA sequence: TGCGCCAGCAGCCTCGGGGAGGGGCCATATGGCTACACCTTC. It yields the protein CASSLGEGPYGYTF.

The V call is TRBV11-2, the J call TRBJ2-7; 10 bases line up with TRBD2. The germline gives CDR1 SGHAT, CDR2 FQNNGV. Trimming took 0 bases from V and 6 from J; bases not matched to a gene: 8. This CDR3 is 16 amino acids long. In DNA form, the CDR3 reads TGTGCCAGCAGCTTAGATTCTAGCGGGGGCTGGGGCGAGCAGTACTTC. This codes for CASSLDSSGGWGEQYF.

The CDR3 spells CASSISSGLGEQYF. CDR3 DNA: TGTGCCAGTAGTATCTCTAGCGGGCTGGGAGAGCAGTACTTC. V usage is TRBV19 and J usage is TRBJ2-7; 8 positions agree with TRBD2. The CDR3 totals 14 residues. Germline V gene data show CDR1 as LNHDA and CDR2 as SQIVND (reference sequence). V lost 3 bases, J lost 7 bases, and 8 bases stayed unmatched.

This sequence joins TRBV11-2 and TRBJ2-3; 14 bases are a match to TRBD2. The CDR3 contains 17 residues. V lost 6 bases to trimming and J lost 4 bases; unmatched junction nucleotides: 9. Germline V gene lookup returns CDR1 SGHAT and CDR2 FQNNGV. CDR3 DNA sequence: TGTGCCAGCAGTCCAGGGACTAGCGGGAGTTTCGCAGATACGCAGTATTTT. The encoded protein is CASSPGTSGSFADTQYF. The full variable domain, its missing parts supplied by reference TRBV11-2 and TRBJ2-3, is EAGVAQSPRYKIIEKRQSVAFWCNPISGHATLYWYQQILGQGPKLLIQFQNNGVVDDSQLPKDRFSAERLKGVDSTLKIQPAKLEDSAVYLCASSPGTSGSFADTQYFGPGTRLTVL.

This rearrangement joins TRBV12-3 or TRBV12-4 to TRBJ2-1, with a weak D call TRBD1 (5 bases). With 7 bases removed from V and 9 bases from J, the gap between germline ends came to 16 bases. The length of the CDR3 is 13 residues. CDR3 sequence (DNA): TGTGCCAGCACGGTGACAGCCTACGGTGAGCAGTTCTTC. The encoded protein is CASTVTAYGEQFF.

The CDR3 region is CASSFYGGTGGDNEQFF. The DNA for the CDR3 is TGTGCCAGCAGCTTCTATGGGGGGACAGGTGGTGACAATGAGCAGTTCTTC. This chain links TRBV7-3 with TRBJ2-1, with 8 bases matching TRBD1. CDR3 length: 17 residues. Germline loops: CDR1 SGHTA, CDR2 FQGTGA. V trimming: 3 bases; J trimming: 5 bases; junction bases outside the gene matches: 12.

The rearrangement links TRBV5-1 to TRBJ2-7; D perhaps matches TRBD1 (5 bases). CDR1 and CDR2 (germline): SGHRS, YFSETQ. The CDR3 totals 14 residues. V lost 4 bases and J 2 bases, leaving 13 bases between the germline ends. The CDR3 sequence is CASSLLSRAYEQYF. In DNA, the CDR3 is TGCGCCAGCAGCCTCCTGTCCAGGGCCTACGAGCAGTACTTC.

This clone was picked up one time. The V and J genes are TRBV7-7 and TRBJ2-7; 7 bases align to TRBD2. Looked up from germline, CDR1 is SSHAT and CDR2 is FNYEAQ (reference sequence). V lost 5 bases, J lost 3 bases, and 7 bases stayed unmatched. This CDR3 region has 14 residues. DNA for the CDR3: TGTGCCAGCAGCCCCAGCCGGGACTACTACGAGCAGTACTTC. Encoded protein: CASSPSRDYYEQYF.

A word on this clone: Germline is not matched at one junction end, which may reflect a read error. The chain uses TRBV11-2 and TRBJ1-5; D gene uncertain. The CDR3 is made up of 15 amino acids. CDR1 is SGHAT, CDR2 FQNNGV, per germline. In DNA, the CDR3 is TGTGCCAGCAGCCTAGACTACGGTCCCAATCAGCCCCAGCATTTT. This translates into CASSLDYGPNQPQHF.

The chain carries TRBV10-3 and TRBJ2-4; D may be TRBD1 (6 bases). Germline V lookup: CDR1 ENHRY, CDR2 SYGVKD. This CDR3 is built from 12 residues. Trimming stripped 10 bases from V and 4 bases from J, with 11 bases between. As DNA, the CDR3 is TGTGCCACCGGACAGACGAAAAACATTCAGTACTTC. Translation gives CATGQTKNIQYF.

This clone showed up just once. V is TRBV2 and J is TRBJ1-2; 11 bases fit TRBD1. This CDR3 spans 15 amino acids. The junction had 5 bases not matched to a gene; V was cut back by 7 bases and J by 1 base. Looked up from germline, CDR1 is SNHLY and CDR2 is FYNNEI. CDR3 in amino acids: CASNSGTGGNYGYTF. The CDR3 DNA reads TGTGCCAGCAACTCCGGGACAGGGGGTAACTATGGCTACACCTTC. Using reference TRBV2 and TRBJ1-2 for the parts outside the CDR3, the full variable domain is EPEVTQTPSHQVTQMGQEVILRCVPISNHLYFYWYRQILGQKVEFLVSFYNNEISEKSEIFDDQFSVERPDGSNFTLKIRSTKLEDSAMYFCASNSGTGGNYGYTFGSGTRLTVV.

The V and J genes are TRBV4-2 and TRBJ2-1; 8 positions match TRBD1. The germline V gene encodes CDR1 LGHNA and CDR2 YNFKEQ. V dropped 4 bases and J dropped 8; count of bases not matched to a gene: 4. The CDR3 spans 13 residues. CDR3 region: CASSRTGIDEQFF. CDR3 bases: TGTGCCAGCAGCCGGACAGGGATCGATGAGCAGTTCTTC.

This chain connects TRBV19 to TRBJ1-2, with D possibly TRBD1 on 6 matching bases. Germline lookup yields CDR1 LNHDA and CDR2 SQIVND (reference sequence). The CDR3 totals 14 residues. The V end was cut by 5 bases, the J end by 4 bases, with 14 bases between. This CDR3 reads CASSLTGHVYGYTF. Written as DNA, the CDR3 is TGTGCCAGTAGTTTAACAGGGCACGTCTATGGCTACACCTTC.

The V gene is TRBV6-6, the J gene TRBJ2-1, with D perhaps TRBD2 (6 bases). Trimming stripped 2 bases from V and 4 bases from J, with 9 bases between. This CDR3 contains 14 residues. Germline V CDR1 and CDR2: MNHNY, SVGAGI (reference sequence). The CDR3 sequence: CASSYGTLYNEQFF. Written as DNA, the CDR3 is TGTGCCAGCAGTTACGGGACTCTTTACAATGAGCAGTTCTTC.

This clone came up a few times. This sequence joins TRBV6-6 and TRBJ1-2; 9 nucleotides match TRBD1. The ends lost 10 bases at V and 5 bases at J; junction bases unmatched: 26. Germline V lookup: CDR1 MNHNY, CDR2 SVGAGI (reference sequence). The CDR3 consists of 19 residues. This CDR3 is CATIYQGTGHKGFGYGYTF. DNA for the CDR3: TGTGCCACCATCTACCAGGGGACAGGGCATAAGGGATTTGGATATGGCTACACCTTC.

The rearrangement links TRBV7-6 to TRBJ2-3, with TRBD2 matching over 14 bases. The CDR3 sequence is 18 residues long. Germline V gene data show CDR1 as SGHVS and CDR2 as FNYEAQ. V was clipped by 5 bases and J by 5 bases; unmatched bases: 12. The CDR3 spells CASSPNTGTSGRRDTQYF. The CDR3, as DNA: TGTGCCAGCAGCCCAAATACCGGGACTAGCGGGAGAAGAGATACGCAGTATTTT.

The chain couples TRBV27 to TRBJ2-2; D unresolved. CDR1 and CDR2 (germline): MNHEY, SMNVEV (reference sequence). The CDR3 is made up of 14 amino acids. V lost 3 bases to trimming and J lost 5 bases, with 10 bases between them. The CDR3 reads CASSLGRPTGELFF. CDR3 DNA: TGTGCCAGCAGTTTGGGCAGACCTACCGGGGAGCTGTTTTTT.